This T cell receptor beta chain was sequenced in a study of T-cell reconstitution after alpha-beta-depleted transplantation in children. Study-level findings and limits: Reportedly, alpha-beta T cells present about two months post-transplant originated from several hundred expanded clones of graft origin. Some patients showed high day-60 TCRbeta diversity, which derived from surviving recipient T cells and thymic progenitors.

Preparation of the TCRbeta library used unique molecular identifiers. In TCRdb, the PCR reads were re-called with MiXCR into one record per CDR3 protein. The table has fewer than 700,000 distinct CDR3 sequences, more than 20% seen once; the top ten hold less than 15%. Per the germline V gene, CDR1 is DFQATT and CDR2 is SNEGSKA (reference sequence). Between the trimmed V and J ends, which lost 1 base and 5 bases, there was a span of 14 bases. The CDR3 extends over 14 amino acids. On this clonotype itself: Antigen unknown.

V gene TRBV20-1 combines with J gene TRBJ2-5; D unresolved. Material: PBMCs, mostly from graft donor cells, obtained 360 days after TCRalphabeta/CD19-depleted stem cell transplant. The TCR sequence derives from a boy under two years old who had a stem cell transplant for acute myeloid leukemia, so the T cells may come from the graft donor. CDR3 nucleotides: TGCAGTGCTAGAGGGTGGGAACGAGAGGAGACCCAGTACTTC. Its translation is CSARGWEREETQYF.